The 31 T cell receptor beta chains given below trace back to one sample, sequenced in a study of shared clonotypes between healthy human individuals. Selected positively for CCR7 and CD45RO-negative, naive CD8 cells excluded terminally differentiated effector memory CD45RA+ cells. The table came from immunoSEQ multiplex PCR; TCRdb's copy has only in-frame clones and leaves some out. The repertoire holds over 750,000 clones, with 96% as singletons. The sample was naive CD8+ T cells sorted from blood. All receptors derive from a man aged 25-45 years in good health.

The V call is TRBV5-1, the J call TRBJ2-2, with D possibly being TRBD2 (5 bases). In germline, CDR1 is SGHRS, CDR2 YFSETQ. This CDR3 is built from 14 residues. Deletions cut 2 bases from V and 2 bases from J, with 7 bases between. The CDR3 nucleotides read TGCGCCAGCAGCTTCGAGGGAAACACCGGGGAGCTGTTTTTT. Translated: CASSFEGNTGELFF.

V is TRBV27 and J is TRBJ2-7, with unresolved D. CDR3 length: 15 residues. Deletions cut 0 bases from V and 4 bases from J, with 13 bases between. Germline CDR1 is MNHEY and CDR2 is SMNVEV (reference sequence). Here the CDR3 reads CASSLSYTGIYEQYF. The DNA of the CDR3 is TGTGCCAGCAGTTTATCTTATACTGGAATTTACGAGCAGTACTTC.

The gene calls are TRBV27 and TRBJ1-1, with TRBD1 matching 7 bases. The germline CDR1 and CDR2 sequences are MNHEY and SMNVEV (reference sequence). The trim removed 6 bases at V and 0 bases at J, leaving 4 bases unmatched. This CDR3 contains 14 residues. The CDR3 DNA sequence: TGTGCCAGCAGAACAGGGGAAATGAACACTGAAGCTTTCTTT. This sequence encodes CASRTGEMNTEAFF.

CDR3 coding DNA: TGTGCCAGCAGCTTAGGGGGCAGCGGGAACTACGAGCAGTACTTC. Protein: CASSLGGSGNYEQYF. The V gene is TRBV7-8, the J gene TRBJ2-7; 7 positions agree with TRBD2. Germline CDR1 and CDR2: SGHVS and FQNEAQ. The CDR3 runs 15 residues. After removal of 1 base from V and 3 bases from J, the junction contained 6 bases not matched to a gene.

The chain carries TRBV28 and TRBJ2-5; 7 nucleotides match TRBD1. The V gene end was trimmed by 7 bases and the J gene end by 3 bases; junction bases not matched to a gene: 8. In germline, CDR1 is MDHEN, CDR2 SYDVKM. The CDR3 spans 14 residues. CDR3 in DNA: TGTGCCAGCACGCTAGGAGACAGGGAAGAGACCCAGTACTTC. Protein sequence: CASTLGDREETQYF.

V is TRBV11-2 and J is TRBJ1-1; D call uncertain. Germline V gene sequence: CDR1 SGHAT, CDR2 FQNNGV. Trimming took 4 bases from V and 5 from J, leaving 14 bases between them. The CDR3 spans 14 residues. The CDR3 region has the DNA TGTGCCAGCAGCTCCCGTACGTCCCTGACTGAAGCTTTCTTT. Its protein is CASSSRTSLTEAFF.

The DNA of the CDR3 is TGTGCCAGCAGCCGAACTTACCGGGACGGGCGATACGAGCAGTACTTC. Protein: CASSRTYRDGRYEQYF. V is TRBV7-9 and J is TRBJ2-7, with D perhaps given as TRBD1 or TRBD2 (5 bases each). The CDR3 length is 16 residues. V shed 5 bases and J shed 4 bases, with 21 bases lying between them. Germline V gives CDR1 SEHNR, CDR2 FQNEAQ (reference sequence).

V and J are TRBV30 and TRBJ2-1, with D maybe TRBD2 (6 bases). Germline CDR1 and CDR2: GTSNPN and SVGIG (reference sequence). CDR3 size: 17 residues. V lost 4 bases, J lost 4 bases, and 23 bases lay in between. The CDR3 bases are TGTGCCTGGAATTCAATGACCCGGGCGGGAACATACAATGAGCAGTTCTTC. Amino acids: CAWNSMTRAGTYNEQFF. Supplemented by reference TRBV30 and TRBJ2-1, the full variable domain reads SQTIHQWPATLVQPVGSPLSLECTVEGTSNPNLYWYRQAAGRGLQLLFYSVGIGQISSEVPQNLSASRPQDRQFILSSKKLLLSDSGFYLCAWNSMTRAGTYNEQFFGPGTRLTVL.

This clone appeared once. This chain uses TRBV10-1 with TRBJ2-3, with 8 nucleotides matching TRBD2. The CDR3 has 18 amino acids. Germline loops: CDR1 WNHNN, CDR2 SYGVQD (reference sequence). Trimming at V came to 0 bases and at J to 0 bases, leaving 8 bases not matched to a gene. CDR3 sequence reads: CASSESAGDLSSTDTQYF. The CDR3 DNA sequence: TGCGCCAGCAGTGAGTCAGCGGGAGACTTGTCTAGCACAGATACGCAGTATTTT.

This sequence joins TRBV19 and TRBJ2-1, with 12 bases matching TRBD1. The J segment lost 4 bases and the V segment lost 4 bases, leaving 2 bases of the junction unmatched. The CDR3 loop spans 15 amino acids. Germline V gene sequence: CDR1 LNHDA, CDR2 SQIVND (reference sequence). The CDR3: CASSRDRGLYNEQFF. In nucleotides, the CDR3 is TGTGCCAGTAGTAGGGACAGGGGGCTATACAATGAGCAGTTCTTC. Supplemented by reference TRBV19 and TRBJ2-1, the full variable domain reads DGGITQSPKYLFRKEGQNVTLSCEQNLNHDAMYWYRQDPGQGLRLIYYSQIVNDFQKGDIAEGYSVSREKKESFPLTVTSAQKNPTAFYLCASSRDRGLYNEQFFGPGTRLTVL.

The rearrangement links TRBV10-2 to TRBJ2-7; no definite D call. CDR1 is WSHSY and CDR2 is SAAADI in the germline V gene. The V and J ends lost 4 bases and 6 bases respectively, with 7 bases between them. The CDR3 runs to 11 residues. The CDR3 is CASSAGSEQYF. CDR3 in DNA: TGCGCCAGCAGTGCCGGCAGCGAGCAGTACTTC.

The chain joins TRBV7-6 to TRBJ2-7; 9 bases match TRBD1. V lost 5 bases to trimming and J lost 4 bases; unmatched junction nucleotides: 6. Germline CDR1 and CDR2: SGHVS and FNYEAQ. This CDR3 contains 14 residues. In nucleotides, the CDR3 is TGTGCCAGCAGCGCCGGGACAGGGAAATACGAGCAGTACTTC. This translates into CASSAGTGKYEQYF.

The chain carries TRBV7-9 and TRBJ1-4; D uncertain. Germline V gene lookup returns CDR1 SEHNR and CDR2 FQNEAQ (reference sequence). V was trimmed by 5 bases and J by 5 bases, leaving 18 bases between them. The CDR3 contains 16 residues. Here the CDR3 reads CASSPSSRIFNEKLFF. The CDR3 DNA reads TGTGCCAGCAGCCCGTCTTCTCGGATCTTCAATGAAAAACTGTTTTTT.

V is TRBV15 and J is TRBJ2-2; 8 nucleotides match TRBD2. The germline V gene encodes CDR1 LNHNV and CDR2 YYDKDF (reference sequence). This CDR3 contains 15 residues. After removal of 1 base from V and 4 bases from J, the junction contained 2 bases not matched to a gene. CDR3 amino acids: CATSRVAGPTGELFF. The CDR3, as DNA: TGTGCCACCAGCAGAGTAGCGGGACCCACCGGGGAGCTGTTTTTT.

This sequence joins TRBV15 and TRBJ2-7; TRBD2 might be the D (6 bases). CDR1 and CDR2 from the germline V gene are LNHNV and YYDKDF (reference sequence). Between the trimmed V and J ends, which lost 0 bases and 3 bases, there was a span of 15 bases. This CDR3 has 16 amino acids. The CDR3 DNA reads TGTGCCACCAGCAGAGACTCTGGGTTAGCGGACTACGAGCAGTACTTC. Protein sequence: CATSRDSGLADYEQYF.

CDR3 sequence reads: CASGLRLGTIPYEQYF. CDR3 DNA: TGTGCTAGTGGTTTGCGCCTCGGGACCATACCCTACGAGCAGTACTTC. The chain links TRBV12-5 to TRBJ2-7, with D perhaps matching TRBD1 or TRBD2 (5 bases each). This CDR3 has 16 amino acids. CDR1 is LGHNT and CDR2 is FRNRAP in the germline V gene. V was pared by 2 bases and J by 2 bases, with 16 bases between.

This CDR3 is CASTPMGTGANVLTF. The DNA of the CDR3 is TGTGCCAGCACCCCGATGGGGACTGGGGCCAACGTCCTGACTTTC. V gene TRBV6-1 combines with J gene TRBJ2-6; D unresolved. CDR3 size: 15 residues. The V and J ends lost 7 bases and 2 bases respectively, with 12 bases between them. Per germline, CDR1 MNHNS and CDR2 SASEGT.

Turning to this clone: The junction shows a germline mismatch at one end, possibly a read error. The chain links TRBV11-2 to TRBJ2-1; 9 bases line up with TRBD1. The CDR3 loop spans 16 amino acids. Per germline, CDR1 SGHAT and CDR2 FQNNGV. For the CDR3, the DNA is TGTGCCAGCAGCTTATCCGGGACAGGGTGGGCTAATGGGCAGTTCTTC. This translates into CASSLSGTGWANGQFF.

This rearrangement joins TRBV4-1 to TRBJ2-7, with D unresolved. Germline lookup yields CDR1 MGHRA and CDR2 YSYEKL. The germline V and J ends were trimmed by 0 bases and 3 bases, with 9 bases remaining between them. This CDR3 contains 14 residues. The CDR3, as DNA: TGCGCCAGCAGCCAAGACGCAGATTTCTACGAGCAGTACTTC. It specifies CASSQDADFYEQYF.

CDR3 DNA sequence: TGTGCCAGCAGCGTCTACAACCAACTAGCGGGAAACTTCAATGAGCAGTTCTTC. Translated, it gives CASSVYNQLAGNFNEQFF. The chain joins TRBV2 to TRBJ2-1, with 10 positions matching TRBD2. Germline V gene lookup returns CDR1 SNHLY and CDR2 FYNNEI. The CDR3 has 18 amino acids. The V and J ends lost 6 bases and 6 bases, in that order; junction bases with no gene match: 17.

V is TRBV7-9 and J is TRBJ1-1, with D tentatively TRBD1 (6 bases). V gave up 0 bases and J gave up 3 bases, with 23 bases separating them. Germline values: CDR1 SEHNR, CDR2 FQNEAQ (reference sequence). CDR3 size: 19 residues. The CDR3: CASSLAPGQTPSGDTEAFF. The DNA of the CDR3 is TGTGCCAGCAGCTTAGCCCCGGGACAAACTCCCAGTGGGGACACTGAAGCTTTCTTT.

This chain joins TRBV29-1 and TRBJ2-1, with TRBD1 as a possible D gene (7 bases). The length of the CDR3 is 16 residues. Germline CDR1 and CDR2: SQVTM and ANQGSEA. V dropped 3 bases and J dropped 2 bases, with 17 bases sitting between them. CDR3 nucleotides: TGCAGCGTTGACCCGCAACAGGGGAGGACCTACAATGAGCAGTTCTTC. Protein: CSVDPQQGRTYNEQFF.

This chain joins TRBV2 and TRBJ2-7, with D unresolved. The CDR3 loop spans 11 amino acids. Deletions cut 3 bases from V and 4 bases from J, with 4 bases between. Germline CDR1 and CDR2: SNHLY and FYNNEI. Here the CDR3 reads CASSDPYEQYF. The CDR3 region has the DNA TGTGCCAGCAGTGACCCATACGAGCAGTACTTC.

This clone was observed a handful of times. This chain links TRBV27 with TRBJ1-2; possible D gene TRBD1, 5 bases. The germline CDR1 and CDR2 sequences are MNHEY and SMNVEV (reference sequence). V was cut by 3 bases and J by 6 bases, with 14 bases left in between. There are 14 residues in the CDR3. CDR3 sequence reads: CASSLSRVTNGYTF. For the CDR3, the DNA is TGTGCCAGCAGTTTGTCCAGGGTGACTAATGGCTACACCTTC.

The chain combines TRBV2 with TRBJ2-3; D is perhaps TRBD2 (5 bases). The CDR3 totals 14 residues. The V gene's germline CDR1 is SNHLY and CDR2 FYNNEI. Trimming cost V 8 bases and J 5 bases, with 17 bases left between them. The CDR3 is CASHRQSAGDTQYF. CDR3 nucleotides: TGTGCCAGCCATAGGCAGTCTGCGGGAGATACGCAGTATTTT.

This clone was counted once. V and J are TRBV30 and TRBJ1-1; D is ambiguous. The CDR3 is made up of 14 amino acids. V dropped 1 base and J dropped 4 bases, with 13 bases sitting between them. The germline gives CDR1 GTSNPN, CDR2 SVGIG (reference sequence). CDR3 in amino acids: CAWSAVGLGTEAFF. The CDR3 DNA reads as TGTGCCTGGAGTGCCGTTGGGCTGGGCACTGAAGCTTTCTTT.

V gene TRBV10-1 combines with J gene TRBJ2-2; tentative D call: TRBD2 (5 bases). V lost 2 bases to trimming and J lost 5 bases, with 9 bases between them. The CDR3 consists of 14 residues. CDR1 and CDR2 (germline): WNHNN, SYGVQD (reference sequence). The CDR3, as DNA: TGCGCCAGCAGTGAGGCGGGTTGGACCGGGGAGCTGTTTTTT. It is translated as CASSEAGWTGELFF.

CDR3 bases: TGCGCCAGCAGCCAGGCAGCCGGGAATAGCAATCAGCCCCAGCATTTT. Protein: CASSQAAGNSNQPQHF. The genes are TRBV4-1 and TRBJ1-5; D gene uncertain. CDR3 length: 16 residues. Germline CDR1 is MGHRA and CDR2 is YSYEKL. Trimming shortened V by 3 bases and J by 0 bases, and 12 bases separated the two germline ends.

Of note for this clone: The sample has other DNA sequences that encode this CDR3 too. V is TRBV27 and J is TRBJ2-1; D perhaps matches TRBD1 (5 bases). From germline, CDR1 is MNHEY and CDR2 SMNVEV (reference sequence). The length of the CDR3 is 13 residues. V was clipped by 6 bases and J by 5 bases, with 11 bases between them. CDR3 in DNA: TGTGCCAGCAGCTTGTCAGGGAACAATGAGCAGTTCTTC. Its translation is CASSLSGNNEQFF.

The V call is TRBV7-9, the J call TRBJ2-1, with 7 bases identical to TRBD2. This CDR3 contains 15 residues. Germline V CDR1 and CDR2: SEHNR, FQNEAQ (reference sequence). The J segment lost 5 bases and the V segment lost 5 bases, leaving 9 bases of the junction unmatched. CDR3 DNA: TGTGCCAGCAGCCGTGCATTAGCGGGTGACAATGAGCAGTTCTTC. Its protein is CASSRALAGDNEQFF.

The chain uses TRBV4-1 and TRBJ1-4; D ambiguous. The CDR3 spans 14 residues. The germline gives CDR1 MGHRA, CDR2 YSYEKL. V shed 4 bases and J shed 8 bases, with 14 bases lying between them. The CDR3 DNA is TGCGCCAGCAGCCCTACCGAAGGGAGCGAAAAACTGTTTTTT. This translates into CASSPTEGSEKLFF.